These 30 T cell receptor beta chains share one sample of origin, sequenced in a study of blood T cell repertoires in COVID-19. TCRdb's copy holds only in-frame clones and misses some; the assay was immunoSEQ multiplex PCR. The sample includes 120,000 to 150,000 clones, over 80% of them seen just once. Specimen: peripheral blood. All receptors come from a man aged 60 to 69 with active or convalescent COVID-19.

This clone was detected once. The chain uses TRBV24-1 and TRBJ2-3; D unclear. V lost 0 bases to trimming and J lost 7 bases, with 7 bases between them. The germline V gene encodes CDR1 KGHDR and CDR2 SFDVKD. The CDR3 extends over 13 amino acids. The CDR3 region is CATSDLSRYTQYF. Written as DNA, the CDR3 is TGTGCCACCAGTGATTTGAGCAGGTATACGCAGTATTTT.

This chain uses TRBV3-1 (or the pseudogene TRBV3-2) with TRBJ2-7, with D uncertain. V shed 4 bases and J shed 0 bases, with 13 bases lying between them. CDR3 length equals 15 residues. Germline lookup yields CDR1 LGHDT and CDR2 YNNKEL (reference sequence). The CDR3 nucleotides read TGTGCCAGCAGCCCCGGGTGGAGCGACTCCTACGAGCAGTACTTC. The encoded protein is CASSPGWSDSYEQYF.

This chain joins TRBV19 and TRBJ2-7; no clear D. The V and J ends lost 6 bases and 0 bases respectively, with 9 bases between them. Germline CDR1 LNHDA, CDR2 SQIVND (reference sequence). This CDR3 has 13 residues. Here the CDR3 reads CASSPVSSYEQYF. In nucleotides, the CDR3 is TGTGCCAGTAGCCCGGTGAGCTCCTACGAGCAGTACTTC.

The V and J genes are TRBV9 and TRBJ2-5; 10 nucleotides align to TRBD2. Germline values: CDR1 SGDLS, CDR2 YYNGEE. The V and J ends lost 1 base and 5 bases, in that order; junction bases with no gene match: 5. The CDR3 runs 15 residues. The CDR3 DNA sequence: TGTGCCAGCAGCGTATCTAGCGGGAGTGGGGAGACCCAGTACTTC. Translated, it gives CASSVSSGSGETQYF.

This clone was seen a few times. This sequence joins TRBV4-2 and TRBJ2-1; 7 positions agree with TRBD1. This CDR3 contains 15 residues. From germline, CDR1 is LGHNA and CDR2 YNFKEQ. V lost 0 bases and J lost 3; bases outside the gene matches: 2. The CDR3 nucleotides are TGTGCCAGCAGCCAAGATTGGGACAGCTACAATGAGCAGTTCTTC. Residues: CASSQDWDSYNEQFF.

V is TRBV29-1 and J is TRBJ2-1, with a tentative D call TRBD2 (5 bases). The CDR3 extends over 12 amino acids. V lost 7 bases to trimming and J lost 6 bases, with 13 bases between them. Germline values: CDR1 SQVTM, CDR2 ANQGSEA. The CDR3 spells CSEKVGANEQFF. DNA of the CDR3: TGCAGCGAAAAAGTGGGAGCCAATGAGCAGTTCTTC.

V is TRBV11-1 and J is TRBJ2-2; 7 bases are shared with TRBD2. V lost 4 bases, J lost 7 bases, and 3 bases stayed unmatched. This CDR3 is built from 13 residues. Germline V CDR1 and CDR2: SGHAT, FQDESV (reference sequence). CDR3: CASSWGGSGELFF. DNA for the CDR3: TGTGCCAGCAGCTGGGGAGGGAGCGGGGAGCTGTTTTTT.

The J gene is TRBJ1-2, the V gene TRBV27, with TRBD1 matching 9 bases. Looked up from germline, CDR1 is MNHEY and CDR2 is SMNVEV (reference sequence). V lost 6 bases to trimming and J lost 8 bases; unmatched junction nucleotides: 7. The CDR3 spans 13 residues. The CDR3 sequence: CASRPTGGAGYTF. In nucleotides, the CDR3 is TGTGCCAGCAGACCAACAGGGGGCGCGGGCTACACCTTC.

The chain recombines TRBV18 with TRBJ1-6, with 10 bases matching TRBD1. CDR3 length: 15 amino acids. V lost 2 bases, J lost 14 bases, and 9 bases stayed unmatched. Germline V gene data show CDR1 as KGHSH and CDR2 as LQKENI. The CDR3 sequence: CASSPDGDRGATLHF. Here the CDR3 DNA reads TGTGCCAGCTCACCAGATGGGGACAGGGGTGCAACCCTCCACTTT.

This chain links TRBV7-2 with TRBJ2-7; 9 bases line up with TRBD1. The CDR3 has 16 amino acids. Per germline, CDR1 SGHTA and CDR2 FQGNSA. Trimming took 5 bases from V and 3 from J; bases not matched to a gene: 11. CDR3 sequence: CASSPRGGTGLYEQYF. The CDR3 region has the DNA TGTGCCAGCAGCCCAAGGGGGGGGACAGGGCTCTACGAGCAGTACTTC. Full variable domain (rest looked up from reference TRBV7-2 and TRBJ2-7): GAGVSQSPSNKVTEKGKDVELRCDPISGHTALYWYRQSLGQGLEFLIYFQGNSAPDKSGLPSDRFSAERTGGSVSTLTIQRTQQEDSAVYLCASSPRGGTGLYEQYFGPGTRLTVT.

The rearrangement joins TRBV5-6 to TRBJ1-2; 8 bases are a match to TRBD1. V lost 5 bases to trimming and J lost 3 bases; unmatched junction nucleotides: 3. Germline loops: CDR1 SGHDT, CDR2 YYEEEE. This CDR3 region has 13 residues. The CDR3 coding sequence is TGTGCCAGCAGTTTACAGGGGGACTATGGCTACACCTTC. Amino acids: CASSLQGDYGYTF.

The chain links TRBV7-3 to TRBJ2-1; possible D gene TRBD2, 6 bases. Germline CDR1 SGHTA, CDR2 FQGTGA. The V end lost 1 base, the J end lost 10 bases, and 8 bases lay between the germline ends. The CDR3 totals 12 residues. The CDR3 region has the DNA TGTGCCAGCAGCTTAAATCTAGCGGAGCAGTTCTTC. It specifies CASSLNLAEQFF.

The chain employs TRBV10-2 and TRBJ2-7; D might be TRBD1 (5 bases). Trimming shortened V by 6 bases and J by 2 bases, and 8 bases separated the two germline ends. Per germline, CDR1 WSHSY and CDR2 SAAADI. The CDR3 extends over 12 amino acids. The CDR3 region is CASRDITYEQYF. In DNA, the CDR3 is TGCGCCAGCAGGGACATTACCTACGAGCAGTACTTC.

The V and J genes are TRBV6-5 and TRBJ1-6; D call uncertain. CDR1 is MNHEY, CDR2 SVGAGI, per germline. V was trimmed by 0 bases and J by 8 bases, leaving 8 bases between them. The CDR3 extends over 14 amino acids. The CDR3: CASSYSPEYSPLHF. CDR3 sequence (DNA): TGTGCCAGCAGTTACTCTCCGGAGTATTCACCCCTCCACTTT.

J is TRBJ2-5 and V is TRBV11-3, with a weak D call TRBD2 (6 bases). Germline CDR1 and CDR2: SGHNT and YENEEA. Trimming removed 5 bases at V and 4 bases at J, with 20 bases between. The CDR3 is 16 amino acids. The CDR3 sequence: CASSPNTPGVRETQYF. The CDR3, as DNA: TGTGCCAGCAGCCCCAACACCCCGGGGGTGAGAGAGACCCAGTACTTC.

The chain is built from TRBV28 and TRBJ1-1, with 8 bases fitting TRBD1. Per germline, CDR1 MDHEN and CDR2 SYDVKM. The length of the CDR3 is 15 residues. Trimming removed 6 bases from V and 5 bases from J; junction bases left unmatched: 11. The CDR3 here is CASRRTRQGATEAFF. The CDR3 nucleotides read TGTGCCAGCAGGCGGACCCGGCAGGGGGCTACTGAAGCTTTCTTT.

The V gene is TRBV6-4, the J gene TRBJ1-6; D is uncertain. V lost 8 bases, J lost 0 bases, and 11 bases lay in between. The length of the CDR3 is 15 residues. The V gene's germline CDR1 is MRHNA and CDR2 SNTAGT. The CDR3 bases are TGTGCCAGCCGGCGGGAGAGCTCCTATAATTCACCCCTCCACTTT. Translation gives CASRRESSYNSPLHF.

This chain links TRBV18 with TRBJ1-5, with a weak D call TRBD1 (5 bases). V was shortened by 2 bases and J by 5 bases, with 7 bases between the two germline ends. The germline CDR1 and CDR2 sequences are KGHSH and LQKENI. The CDR3 totals 13 residues. The CDR3: CASSPGGDQPQHF. Here the CDR3 DNA reads TGTGCCAGCTCACCAGGGGGGGATCAGCCCCAGCATTTT.

CDR3 amino acids: CASSEEGTVPYGYTF. The CDR3 bases are TGTGCCAGCAGTGAAGAAGGGACAGTACCTTATGGCTACACCTTC. V gene TRBV6-1 combines with J gene TRBJ1-2; TRBD1 aligns across 7 bases. Germline CDR1 reads MNHNS; CDR2 reads SASEGT. The CDR3 loop spans 15 amino acids. Trimming at V came to 1 base and at J to 5 bases, leaving 7 bases not matched to a gene.

The chain employs TRBV7-9 and TRBJ2-1; 12 bases are a match to TRBD2. The junction had 7 bases not matched to a gene; V was cut back by 7 bases and J by 6 bases. CDR1 is SEHNR, CDR2 FQNEAQ, per germline (reference sequence). CDR3 size: 15 residues. DNA for the CDR3: TGTGCCAGCAACCTTCTAGCGGGAGGGCCCAATGAGCAGTTCTTC. Its protein is CASNLLAGGPNEQFF.

V and J are TRBV19 and TRBJ2-5; 8 bases match TRBD2. Germline-derived CDR1 and CDR2 are LNHDA and SQIVND (reference sequence). J lost 2 bases, V lost 2 bases, and 10 bases had no gene match. This CDR3 has 17 residues. For the CDR3, the DNA is TGTGCCAGTAGTATAAGTATTCGGGCTAGCGGGCAAGAGACCCAGTACTTC. Translated, it gives CASSISIRASGQETQYF.

The V gene is TRBV30, the J gene TRBJ1-1, with 10 bases matching TRBD1. V lost 4 bases to trimming and J lost 5 bases; unmatched junction nucleotides: 4. Germline V gene data show CDR1 as GTSNPN and CDR2 as SVGIG (reference sequence). The CDR3 has 13 residues. The CDR3 protein is CAWKDRGNTEAFF. The CDR3 DNA is TGTGCCTGGAAGGACAGGGGGAATACTGAAGCTTTCTTT.

This clone was seen once. The rearrangement links TRBV2 to TRBJ2-7, with TRBD1 as a possible D gene (5 bases). The CDR3 is 12 residues long. The V end lost 6 bases, the J end lost 1 base, and 7 bases lay between the germline ends. Looked up from germline, CDR1 is SNHLY and CDR2 is FYNNEI. The CDR3 coding sequence is TGTGCCAGCAGCACAGGATCCTACGAGCAGTACTTC. The encoded protein is CASSTGSYEQYF. The whole variable domain, remainder taken from reference TRBV2 and TRBJ2-7, is EPEVTQTPSHQVTQMGQEVILRCVPISNHLYFYWYRQILGQKVEFLVSFYNNEISEKSEIFDDQFSVERPDGSNFTLKIRSTKLEDSAMYFCASSTGSYEQYFGPGTRLTVT.

The chain recombines TRBV2 with TRBJ2-1; 9 bases are a match to TRBD2. There are 17 residues in the CDR3. CDR1 is SNHLY, CDR2 FYNNEI, per germline. J gave up 10 bases and V 0 bases, and 13 bases lay outside the gene matches. The DNA for the CDR3 is TGTGCCAGCAGTGAAGCGATGACTAGCGGCCCCCCAAGGGAGCAGTTCTTC. Protein sequence: CASSEAMTSGPPREQFF.

The J gene is TRBJ2-3, the V gene TRBV24-1; 7 bases align to TRBD2. Germline V gene lookup returns CDR1 KGHDR and CDR2 SFDVKD. The CDR3 covers 14 residues. Trimming at V came to 7 bases and at J to 6 bases, leaving 9 bases not matched to a gene. The CDR3 nucleotides are TGTGCCACCAGACGAGGGGCGGGAGTGGATACGCAGTATTTT. Protein sequence: CATRRGAGVDTQYF.

V usage is TRBV19 and J usage is TRBJ1-5; 7 bases are shared with TRBD1. The CDR3 length is 15 residues. Germline V lookup: CDR1 LNHDA, CDR2 SQIVND (reference sequence). The junction had 11 bases not matched to a gene; V was cut back by 5 bases and J by 7 bases. The CDR3 sequence: CASSLKTGRRQPQHF. The CDR3 DNA is TGTGCCAGTAGTCTCAAGACAGGGCGACGCCAGCCCCAGCATTTT.

The chain carries TRBV10-2 and TRBJ2-3; TRBD2 aligns across 7 bases. The germline gives CDR1 WSHSY, CDR2 SAAADI. The CDR3 totals 17 residues. With 0 bases clipped from V and 3 bases from J, the junction kept 9 bases outside the gene matches. The CDR3 loop reads CASSESPSGIGTDTQYF. Written as DNA, the CDR3 is TGCGCCAGCAGTGAGTCACCCAGCGGGATTGGGACAGATACGCAGTATTTT.

The V gene is TRBV13, the J gene TRBJ1-2; 10 positions agree with TRBD1. Germline trimming cut 3 bases from V and 7 bases from J; bases unmatched to any gene: 5. This CDR3 spans 14 amino acids. CDR1 PRHDT and CDR2 FYEKMQ come from the germline V gene (reference sequence). CDR3 nucleotide sequence: TGTGCCAGCAGCTTCGACAGGGGGCGGGTTGGCTACACCTTC. This codes for CASSFDRGRVGYTF.

The chain has TRBV18 and TRBJ1-5; D unresolved. This CDR3 is 15 amino acids long. Deletions cut 2 bases from V and 5 bases from J, with 13 bases between. Germline V gene sequence: CDR1 KGHSH, CDR2 LQKENI. The CDR3 DNA reads TGTGCCAGCTCACCAGATGGCGGCTTCGATCAGCCCCAGCATTTT. Encoded protein: CASSPDGGFDQPQHF.

This rearrangement joins TRBV3-1 (or the pseudogene TRBV3-2) to TRBJ1-3; perhaps TRBD1 as D (5 bases). Germline V gene data show CDR1 as LGHDT and CDR2 as YNNKEL (reference sequence). The ends were cut back, 5 bases at V and 0 bases at J, with 17 bases in the middle. The CDR3 contains 17 residues. CDR3 bases: TGTGCCAGCAGCTCGGAGGGACGTAGGAGCTCTGGAAACACCATATATTTT. The encoded protein is CASSSEGRRSSGNTIYF.